This entry lists 26 T cell receptor beta chains sequenced from one sample in a study of spatial heterogeneity in lung cancer. Study observations and caveats: Expanded intratumoral alpha and beta TCR counts tracked tumor mutation counts.

Antigens for these TCRs are unknown. Specified time point: sample taken at primary tumor resection. TCRdb analysed the 5' RACE reads with MiXCR anew, one entry per CDR3 protein. The table lists under 20,000 distinct CDR3 sequences, 5.7% of them singletons. Sequenced material: lung tumor tissue, taken at surgery. These receptors originate from a female donor with early-stage non-small cell lung cancer.

This clonotype was seen ten or more times. The gene calls are TRBV19 and TRBJ2-1; D is perhaps TRBD2 (5 bases). The V gene lost 0 bases and the J gene lost 0 bases, with 9 bases spanning the gap. The CDR3 has 16 residues. The germline V gene encodes CDR1 LNHDA and CDR2 SQIVND (reference sequence). The chain's CDR3 is CASSIERGSSYNEQFF. The CDR3 coding sequence is TGTGCCAGTAGTATAGAACGGGGAAGCTCCTACAATGAGCAGTTCTTC.

The chain joins TRBV6-2 or TRBV6-3 to TRBJ1-6, with a possible D match to TRBD1 (6 bases). The V end was cut by 2 bases, the J end by 10 bases, with 15 bases between. CDR3 length: 15 residues. The germline CDR1 and CDR2 sequences are MNHEY and SVGEGT. The CDR3: CASSYRRTDGSPLHF. As DNA, the CDR3 is TGTGCCAGCAGTTACCGTCGGACAGATGGATCACCCCTCCACTTT.

This clonotype showed up many times. This chain joins TRBV20-1 and TRBJ2-6; 8 positions match TRBD1. J lost 4 bases, V lost 1 base, and 6 bases had no gene match. Germline V CDR1 and CDR2: DFQATT, SNEGSKA (reference sequence). The CDR3 has 16 residues. The CDR3 loop reads CSARARQGSGANVLTF. The CDR3 bases are TGCAGTGCTAGAGCCAGACAGGGGTCAGGGGCCAACGTCCTGACTTTC.

At least ten counts were recorded for this clonotype. The gene calls are TRBV5-1 and TRBJ2-7; D unclear. The V and J ends lost 0 bases and 6 bases respectively, with 13 bases between them. This CDR3 has 14 residues. Germline assignment: CDR1 SGHRS and CDR2 YFSETQ. The CDR3 region has the DNA TGCGCCAGCAGCTTGGTGGGCAATGACGTCGAGCAGTACTTC. Its protein is CASSLVGNDVEQYF.

About this clonotype itself: Being one base from a much bigger clone, this may be a read error. The chain carries TRBV20-1 and TRBJ2-1, with D possibly TRBD1 on 6 matching bases. Trimming removed 4 bases at V and 9 bases at J, with 25 bases between. Per germline, CDR1 DFQATT and CDR2 SNEGSKA (reference sequence). The CDR3 extends over 16 amino acids. The DNA of the CDR3 is TGCAGTGCTACGCCAACTAGGGGTGTGGGGGCCAGTGAGCAGTTCTTC. Its translation: CSATPTRGVGASEQFF.

Only a few counts were recorded for this clonotype. The rearrangement links TRBV5-1 to TRBJ1-1; 8 bases are shared with TRBD1. Per germline, CDR1 SGHRS and CDR2 YFSETQ. The CDR3 consists of 16 residues. V shed 3 bases and J 6 bases; nucleotides not matched to a gene: 13. The CDR3 reads CASSSYMVQGAAEAFF. As DNA, the CDR3 is TGCGCCAGCAGCTCCTACATGGTGCAGGGGGCGGCTGAAGCTTTCTTT.

The chain joins TRBV12-3 or TRBV12-4 to TRBJ1-1, with 10 positions matching TRBD1. The V and J ends lost 5 bases and 5 bases, in that order; junction bases with no gene match: 8. This CDR3 has 15 amino acids. The CDR3 spells CASSRRQGAWTEAFF. In DNA form, the CDR3 reads TGTGCCAGCAGTCGCAGACAGGGGGCTTGGACTGAAGCTTTCTTT.

This clonotype was detected a few times. Being one base from a much bigger clone, this may be a read error. The CDR3 DNA reads as TGTACCAGCAGCCAAGTCCTCCAGGAAAAGTACTTC. Its protein is CTSSQVLQEKYF. V usage is TRBV14 and J usage is TRBJ2-4; unclear D gene. The length of the CDR3 is 12 residues. Looked up from germline, CDR1 is SGHDN and CDR2 is FVKESK.

This clonotype was detected many times. The DNA for the CDR3 is TGTGCCATCAGGGATAGCGGGAGCGACTACGAGCAGTACTTC. As protein: CAIRDSGSDYEQYF. V is TRBV10-3 and J is TRBJ2-7; 9 bases are a match to TRBD2. The V and J ends lost 6 bases and 3 bases, in that order; junction bases with no gene match: 6. Germline assignment: CDR1 ENHRY and CDR2 SYGVKD. The CDR3 loop spans 14 amino acids.

This clonotype was observed many times. The J gene is TRBJ2-7, the V gene TRBV11-2, with TRBD2 as a possible D gene (6 bases). There are 12 residues in the CDR3. CDR1 and CDR2 from the germline V gene are SGHAT and FQNNGV. V was shortened by 6 bases and J by 6 bases, with 12 bases between the two germline ends. The CDR3 DNA reads as TGTGCCAGCAGTGCGAGCGGGCGCGAGCAGTACTTC. It yields the protein CASSASGREQYF.

The chain joins TRBV27 to TRBJ1-6, with 8 nucleotides matching TRBD1. Germline V lookup: CDR1 MNHEY, CDR2 SMNVEV (reference sequence). The CDR3 contains 16 residues. V lost 6 bases to trimming and J lost 5 bases; unmatched junction nucleotides: 9. The CDR3 reads CASRDGSTGDNSPLHF. The CDR3 nucleotides are TGTGCCAGCAGAGACGGATCGACAGGGGATAATTCACCCCTCCACTTT.

This clonotype is medium-sized (0.01 to 0.1%). The CDR3: CATSDPRTGAYEQYF. The CDR3 DNA reads as TGTGCCACCAGTGATCCCAGGACAGGAGCCTACGAGCAGTACTTC. This rearrangement joins TRBV24-1 to TRBJ2-7; 7 bases agree with TRBD1. CDR1 KGHDR and CDR2 SFDVKD come from the germline V gene. V lost 3 bases and J lost 2; bases outside the gene matches: 6. There are 15 residues in the CDR3.

This clonotype rates as medium-sized. This chain connects TRBV20-1 to TRBJ1-6; unclear D gene. V was trimmed by 3 bases and J by 2 bases, leaving 14 bases between them. This CDR3 is built from 16 residues. CDR1 and CDR2 from the germline V gene are DFQATT and SNEGSKA (reference sequence). As DNA, the CDR3 is TGCAGTGCTAGCTCGAGCGTTAGGGCCTATAATTCACCCCTCCACTTT. Its protein product is CSASSSVRAYNSPLHF.

There are many counts of this clonotype. The chain combines TRBV4-1 with TRBJ2-5, with 8 bases that match TRBD2. CDR1 is MGHRA, CDR2 YSYEKL, per germline. With V trimmed by 4 bases and J by 14 bases, 6 bases remained unmatched. This CDR3 contains 11 residues. In nucleotides, the CDR3 is TGCGCCAGCAGCCGCGGGACTAGTATTTACTTC. As protein: CASSRGTSIYF.

Ten or more counts support this clonotype. The chain's CDR3 is CASSLEGGTPSYEQYF. The CDR3 DNA reads as TGTGCCAGCAGCTTAGAAGGCGGGACACCTTCCTACGAGCAGTACTTC. The chain couples TRBV7-9 to TRBJ2-7, with D tentatively TRBD1 or TRBD2 (6 bases each). CDR1 is SEHNR, CDR2 FQNEAQ, per germline (reference sequence). This CDR3 comprises 16 residues. The V and J ends lost 1 base and 1 base respectively, with 14 bases between them.

At least ten counts were recorded for this clonotype. The genes are TRBV28 and TRBJ2-1; TRBD2 agrees at 12 bases. The V segment lost 3 bases and the J segment 4 bases; nucleotides outside the gene matches: 7. From germline, CDR1 is MDHEN and CDR2 SYDVKM. CDR3 length equals 17 residues. CDR3 sequence: CASSFLTSGRGYNEQFF. The CDR3 DNA is TGTGCCAGCAGTTTCCTGACTAGCGGGAGAGGATACAATGAGCAGTTCTTC.

This clonotype rates as medium-sized. The chain combines TRBV25-1 with TRBJ2-1; 12 nucleotides line up with TRBD2. The CDR3 loop spans 14 amino acids. Germline V CDR1 and CDR2: MGHDK, SYGVNS. V shed 5 bases, J shed 7 bases, and the junction held 3 bases outside the gene matches. The DNA for the CDR3 is TGTGCCAGCAGTCTAGCGGGAGGGCTAAATGAGCAGTTCTTC. It yields the protein CASSLAGGLNEQFF.

This clonotype was seen ten or more times. This chain connects TRBV2 to TRBJ1-1; D gene ambiguous. The CDR3 length is 11 residues. The germline V gene has CDR1 SNHLY and CDR2 FYNNEI. With 5 bases removed from V and 8 bases from J, the gap between germline ends came to 9 bases. The CDR3 DNA follows: TGTGCCAGCAGTCCTCAGTGGGAAGCTTTCTTT. Translated: CASSPQWEAFF.

Notes on this clonotype: A much larger clone sits a single nucleotide away, making a read error possible. J is TRBJ1-1 and V is TRBV29-1, with D perhaps TRBD1 (6 bases). Germline lookup yields CDR1 SQVTM and CDR2 ANQGSEA. The V end lost 4 bases, the J end lost 10 bases, and 13 bases lay between the germline ends. The CDR3 sequence is 11 residues long. CDR3 loop: CSVGWEGGAFF. As DNA, the CDR3 is TGCAGCGTTGGTTGGGAGGGGGGAGCTTTCTTT.

This clonotype was counted at least ten times. The chain has TRBV20-1 and TRBJ2-1; maybe TRBD2 (6 bases). V lost 3 bases to trimming and J lost 0 bases, with 12 bases between them. Per germline, CDR1 DFQATT and CDR2 SNEGSKA (reference sequence). The CDR3 spans 15 residues. CDR3 sequence (DNA): TGCAGTGCTAGTAAGCTAGCGCACTCCTACAATGAGCAGTTCTTC. It specifies CSASKLAHSYNEQFF.

Many counts were recorded for this clonotype. The genes are TRBV3-1 and TRBJ2-1, with 8 bases that match TRBD2. In germline, CDR1 is LGHDT, CDR2 YNNKEL (reference sequence). The CDR3 has 18 amino acids. Trimming removed 0 bases from V and 0 bases from J; junction bases left unmatched: 7. The CDR3 DNA reads as TGTGCCAGCAGCCAAGAGGCTAGCGGGTATAGCTCCTACAATGAGCAGTTCTTC. Encoded protein: CASSQEASGYSSYNEQFF.

This clonotype was detected many times. This chain joins TRBV18 and TRBJ1-5; no clear D. The CDR3 covers 15 residues. CDR1 is KGHSH, CDR2 LQKENI, per germline. V was shortened by 4 bases and J by 6 bases, with 16 bases between the two germline ends. The chain's CDR3 is CASSQDGPEGQPQHF. The CDR3 DNA reads TGTGCCAGCTCACAGGACGGCCCGGAAGGTCAGCCCCAGCATTTT.

This clonotype was detected ten times or more. The rearrangement links TRBV6-1 to TRBJ1-5, with D unresolved. V gave up 2 bases and J gave up 5 bases, with 4 bases separating them. Germline V CDR1 and CDR2: MNHNS, SASEGT. This CDR3 is built from 12 residues. The CDR3 spells CASSEPDQPQHF. Written as DNA, the CDR3 is TGTGCCAGCAGTGAACCGGATCAGCCCCAGCATTTT.

V usage is TRBV7-9 and J usage is TRBJ1-2, with 9 bases lining up with TRBD1. This CDR3 is 15 amino acids long. J lost 8 bases, V lost 5 bases, and 12 bases had no gene match. Germline CDR1 and CDR2: SEHNR and FQNEAQ (reference sequence). The chain's CDR3 is CASSAGTGHKFGYTF. CDR3 DNA sequence: TGTGCCAGCAGCGCCGGGACAGGGCACAAGTTCGGCTACACCTTC.

The J gene is TRBJ1-4, the V gene TRBV29-1; D ambiguous. Germline loops: CDR1 SQVTM, CDR2 ANQGSEA. This CDR3 has 11 residues. V lost 6 bases and J 8 bases, leaving 10 bases between the germline ends. As DNA, the CDR3 is TGCAGCGTACCCCTACGGGAAAAACTGTTTTTT. Amino acids: CSVPLREKLFF.

This clonotype was counted many times. The chain is built from TRBV20-1 and TRBJ2-4; perhaps TRBD2 as D (5 bases). This CDR3 comprises 13 residues. The V gene's germline CDR1 is DFQATT and CDR2 SNEGSKA (reference sequence). Trimming left V 4 bases short and J 7 bases short, with 14 bases between. The DNA for the CDR3 is TGCAGTGCTACTCTTTCTGGGAGTAACATTCAGTACTTC. Translated: CSATLSGSNIQYF.